This T cell receptor beta chain was observed in a study of regulatory and conventional T cells in RAG deficiency. Study-wide results and limits: These Omenn syndrome Treg sorts may hold peripherally activated cells instead. Shorter CDR3s in all patient subsets; >75% Treg-Tconv overlap in Omenn.

The CDR3 contains 18 residues. Germline V gene sequence: CDR1 LNHNV, CDR2 YYDKDF (reference sequence). The V segment lost 3 bases and the J segment 0 bases; nucleotides outside the gene matches: 12. Points on this clone: Its antigen remains unknown.

Libraries were prepared by immunoSEQ multiplex PCR; TCRdb keeps only in-frame clonotypes and omits some of them. This repertoire shows about 19,000 clones, roughly 87% found once; its top ten account for 1.4%. Regulatory T cells were sorted from blood as CD4+ CD25-high CD127-low cells. The same sample was also studied in work on regulatory T cells. According to that study: Primers: 52 TRBV forward and 13 TRBJ reverse.

The receptor was isolated from a human donor in good health. What was sequenced was Tregs sorted from blood. The V and J genes are TRBV15 and TRBJ2-3; 7 positions agree with TRBD1. Written as DNA, the CDR3 is TGTGCCACCAGCAGGAAGAGACAGGGCTACTCTAGCACAGATACGCAGTATTTT. Its translation is CATSRKRQGYSSTDTQYF.